These 18 T cell receptor beta chains share one sample of origin, sequenced in a study. TCRdb passed the RT-PCR reads through MiXCR, listing each CDR3 protein once. The data show more than 600,000 distinct CDR3 sequences, approximately 15% seen once. Sequenced: memory CD4+ T cells from blood. These receptors were obtained from a female donor in good health, serving as a healthy control.

This clonotype was seen ten or more times. The chain employs TRBV12-3 or TRBV12-4 and TRBJ2-5; 8 bases are shared with TRBD2. J lost 9 bases, V lost 2 bases, and 5 bases had no gene match. This CDR3 is 13 amino acids long. CDR3 loop: CASSLTPTSAQYF. The CDR3 DNA reads TGTGCCAGCAGTTTAACTCCGACTAGCGCCCAGTACTTC.

The rearrangement joins TRBV20-1 to TRBJ2-3; D possibly corresponds to TRBD2 (5 bases). The V and J ends lost 5 bases and 6 bases respectively, with 15 bases between them. The germline V gene encodes CDR1 DFQATT and CDR2 SNEGSKA (reference sequence). The CDR3 loop spans 13 amino acids. CDR3 region: CSAARDTFDTQYF. The CDR3 coding sequence is TGCAGTGCTGCCCGGGATACGTTCGATACGCAGTATTTT.

The chain recombines TRBV20-1 with TRBJ2-4; tentative D call: TRBD1 (6 bases). CDR1 is DFQATT and CDR2 is SNEGSKA in the germline V gene (reference sequence). The germline V and J ends were trimmed by 7 bases and 2 bases, with 15 bases remaining between them. The CDR3 has 14 amino acids. The CDR3 protein is CSGTEGGSKNIQYF. The CDR3 DNA sequence: TGCAGTGGGACGGAAGGGGGATCCAAAAACATTCAGTACTTC.

This clonotype has just a few counts. This CDR3 reads CSASGQGVLAVQETQYF. In nucleotides, the CDR3 is TGCAGTGCTAGTGGTCAGGGAGTACTAGCGGTCCAAGAGACCCAGTACTTC. The chain is built from TRBV20-1 and TRBJ2-5; TRBD2 agrees at 8 bases. The germline CDR1 and CDR2 sequences are DFQATT and SNEGSKA (reference sequence). V trimming: 3 bases; J trimming: 1 base; junction bases outside the gene matches: 13. The CDR3 runs 17 residues.

This clonotype was detected only a few times. The chain is built from TRBV7-9 and TRBJ2-5; 9 nucleotides agree with TRBD2. The CDR3 has 15 residues. Trimming cost V 5 bases and J 5 bases; bases outside gene matches: 9. Germline assignment: CDR1 SEHNR and CDR2 FQNEAQ (reference sequence). Written as DNA, the CDR3 is TGTGCCAGCAGCACCAGACTAGCGGCCGGGGAGACCCAGTACTTC. This encodes CASSTRLAAGETQYF.

This chain's CDR3 is CSFKDSSSGNTIYF. In DNA, the CDR3 is TGCAGCTTCAAGGACTCTAGCTCTGGAAACACCATATATTTT. The rearrangement links TRBV29-1 to TRBJ1-3; the D is unclear. CDR3 length equals 14 residues. The ends were cut back, 8 bases at V and 0 bases at J, with 14 bases in the middle. From germline, CDR1 is SQVTM and CDR2 ANQGSEA.

This clonotype was counted many times. V and J are TRBV28 and TRBJ2-7; 12 positions match TRBD2. V lost 4 bases to trimming and J lost 1 base; unmatched junction nucleotides: 8. CDR3 length: 17 amino acids. Germline-derived CDR1 and CDR2 are MDHEN and SYDVKM. The CDR3 DNA is TGTGCCAGCAGTTCCTTCGGGCTAGCGGGAGGGTCCTACGAGCAGTACTTC. Residues: CASSSFGLAGGSYEQYF. The entire variable domain, with the rest obtained from reference TRBV28 and TRBJ2-7, is as follows: DVKVTQSSRYLVKRTGEKVFLECVQDMDHENMFWYRQDPGLGLRLIYFSYDVKMKEKGDIPEGYSVSREKKERFSLILESASTNQTSMYLCASSSFGLAGGSYEQYFGPGTRLTVT.

This clonotype was counted many times. This chain uses TRBV10-3 with TRBJ2-3, with D hard to call. There are 14 residues in the CDR3. V was pared by 2 bases and J by 4 bases, with 10 bases between. Germline CDR1 ENHRY, CDR2 SYGVKD. The CDR3 sequence: CAISEVETSDTQYF. The CDR3 region has the DNA TGTGCCATCAGTGAGGTAGAGACCTCAGATACGCAGTATTTT.

The CDR3 protein is CASSSPGTSGVSYEQYF. Here the CDR3 DNA reads TGTGCCAGCAGTTCACCCGGGACTAGCGGTGTTTCCTACGAGCAGTACTTC. The chain uses TRBV28 and TRBJ2-7, with 11 bases lining up with TRBD2. The CDR3 length is 17 residues. J was trimmed by 1 base and V by 4 bases; bases with no gene match: 9. Germline-derived CDR1 and CDR2 are MDHEN and SYDVKM.

Many counts were recorded for this clonotype. J is TRBJ2-3 and V is TRBV5-1, with TRBD2 as a possible D gene (5 bases). In germline, CDR1 is SGHRS, CDR2 YFSETQ. This CDR3 contains 14 residues. Trimming removed 4 bases at V and 2 bases at J, with 11 bases between. CDR3 nucleotides: TGCGCCAGCAGCGAACTAGGCTACACAGATACGCAGTATTTT. This sequence encodes CASSELGYTDTQYF.

This clonotype came up many times. CDR3 bases: TGTGCCACGAGGGAAACGGCCGATGGGTATGGCTACACCTTC. It codes for CATRETADGYGYTF. This chain uses TRBV10-3 with TRBJ1-2; D gene ambiguous. Germline V gene lookup returns CDR1 ENHRY and CDR2 SYGVKD. V lost 10 bases to trimming and J lost 5 bases, with 20 bases between them. This CDR3 has 14 amino acids.

This sequence joins TRBV28 and TRBJ2-4; TRBD1 agrees at 10 bases. In germline, CDR1 is MDHEN, CDR2 SYDVKM. V was clipped by 6 bases and J by 5 bases; unmatched bases: 10. This CDR3 has 16 residues. CDR3 residues: CASSLDRGGYQNIQYF. For the CDR3, the DNA is TGTGCCAGCAGCCTGGACAGGGGGGGCTACCAAAACATTCAGTACTTC.

The chain couples TRBV20-1 to TRBJ1-2; 8 bases align to TRBD1. The germline V gene has CDR1 DFQATT and CDR2 SNEGSKA (reference sequence). The CDR3 totals 13 residues. V was pared by 5 bases and J by 8 bases, with 10 bases of the junction left unmatched. CDR3 sequence reads: CSAQFSGTGGYTF. CDR3 DNA: TGCAGTGCTCAATTTTCCGGGACAGGAGGCTACACCTTC.

The sample holds many counts of this clonotype. The rearrangement links TRBV20-1 to TRBJ2-3; 11 bases are shared with TRBD2. V was clipped by 0 bases and J by 6 bases; unmatched bases: 5. The CDR3 is 15 amino acids. Looked up from germline, CDR1 is DFQATT and CDR2 is SNEGSKA (reference sequence). This CDR3 is CSARDTSGSGDTQYF. The CDR3 DNA follows: TGCAGTGCTAGAGACACTAGCGGGAGTGGGGATACGCAGTATTTT.

In this sample, this clonotype turned up a few times. This chain uses TRBV7-2 with TRBJ2-6, with 10 nucleotides matching TRBD1. Germline-derived CDR1 and CDR2 are SGHTA and FQGNSA. The CDR3 loop spans 17 amino acids. Germline trimming cut 3 bases from V and 0 bases from J; bases unmatched to any gene: 2. This CDR3 reads CASSLTGGNSGANVLTF. CDR3 coding DNA: TGTGCCAGCAGCTTGACAGGGGGCAACTCTGGGGCCAACGTCCTGACTTTC.

This chain connects TRBV28 to TRBJ2-7; no reliable D call. Germline CDR1 and CDR2: MDHEN and SYDVKM. V lost 1 base and J lost 5, with 15 bases in between. The CDR3 contains 15 residues. The CDR3 region is CASSLSRQSGDEQYF. Here the CDR3 DNA reads TGTGCCAGCAGTTTATCGAGGCAGTCCGGCGACGAGCAGTACTTC.

V and J are TRBV28 and TRBJ1-2, with D perhaps TRBD1 (5 bases). The V end lost 4 bases, the J end lost 4 bases, and 28 bases lay between the germline ends. This CDR3 has 19 residues. Germline assignment: CDR1 MDHEN and CDR2 SYDVKM. This CDR3 is CASSSPPGVRASSGYGYTF. As DNA, the CDR3 is TGTGCCAGCAGTTCACCTCCCGGAGTCAGGGCGAGTAGTGGCTATGGCTACACCTTC.

This rearrangement joins TRBV12-3 or TRBV12-4 to TRBJ2-2, with 13 bases that match TRBD2. V shed 6 bases and J 7 bases; nucleotides not matched to a gene: 8. The length of the CDR3 is 16 residues. The CDR3 protein is CASSSTSGGAHGELFF. The CDR3 DNA reads TGTGCCAGCAGCTCCACTAGCGGGGGGGCCCACGGGGAGCTGTTTTTT.